Following are 18 T cell receptor beta chains from one sample sequenced in a study of prognosis after radiotherapy for stage I lung cancer. Multiplex PCR in two rounds served to amplify TCR beta CDR3 from genomic DNA. Gene-specific primers for each TRBV and TRBJ gene drove first-round PCR. Each CDR3 protein gets one entry after TCRdb re-called the multiplex PCR reads with MiXCR. The sample lists approximately 18,000 distinct CDR3 sequences, 40% to 55% occurring once. The material was PBMCs, obtained before or after stereotactic body radiation therapy (not recorded which). The receptor source for this set is a donor aged 50 or older with non-small cell lung cancer.

The V and J genes are TRBV7-9 and TRBJ2-1; TRBD2 matches 11 bases. Germline V CDR1 and CDR2: SEHNR, FQNEAQ (reference sequence). This CDR3 has 14 residues. J gave up 12 bases and V 5 bases, and 9 bases lay outside the gene matches. The CDR3 coding sequence is TGTGCCAGCAGCCGTAGCGGGAGGGCCATTATGCAGTTCTTC. Translating gives CASSRSGRAIMQFF.

Notes on this clonotype: A single base is all that separates this from a far larger clone, so a read error is likely. The chain recombines TRBV12-3 or TRBV12-4 with TRBJ2-1, with 9 bases identical to TRBD1. After removal of 2 bases from V and 10 bases from J, the junction contained 6 bases not matched to a gene. The CDR3 totals 14 residues. CDR3 amino acids: CASSLRTGAHEQFF. CDR3 nucleotide sequence: TGTGCCAGCAGTTTAAGGACAGGGGCCCACGAGCAGTTCTTC.

This rearrangement joins TRBV6-5 to TRBJ1-2, with a weak D call TRBD1 (6 bases). V was pared by 0 bases and J by 7 bases, with 15 bases between. CDR1 and CDR2 from the germline V gene are MNHEY and SVGAGI. The CDR3 sequence is 15 residues long. The chain's CDR3 is CASSYSPDSRSGYTF. The CDR3 nucleotides read TGTGCCAGCAGTTACTCTCCGGACAGTCGGAGTGGCTACACCTTC.

This sequence joins TRBV30 and TRBJ1-2; D call uncertain. Germline V gives CDR1 GTSNPN, CDR2 SVGIG (reference sequence). The CDR3 has 14 residues. Between the trimmed V and J ends, which lost 2 bases and 0 bases, there was a span of 10 bases. In nucleotides, the CDR3 is TGTGCCTGGAGTTCTGGTCAGTCTAACTATGGCTACACCTTC. It specifies CAWSSGQSNYGYTF. The whole variable domain, remainder taken from reference TRBV30 and TRBJ1-2, is SQTIHQWPATLVQPVGSPLSLECTVEGTSNPNLYWYRQAAGRGLQLLFYSVGIGQISSEVPQNLSASRPQDRQFILSSKKLLLSDSGFYLCAWSSGQSNYGYTFGSGTRLTVV.

Relative to its sample, this clonotype is medium-sized. The chain couples TRBV12-3 or TRBV12-4 to TRBJ2-7; D gene ambiguous. There are 11 residues in the CDR3. With 1 base removed from V and 6 bases from J, the gap between germline ends came to 4 bases. The CDR3 DNA reads as TGTGCCAGCAGTTTAGGGAGCGAGCAGTACTTC. It codes for CASSLGSEQYF.

This chain joins TRBV6-2 or TRBV6-3 and TRBJ1-2, with D possibly TRBD1 on 6 matching bases. There are 15 residues in the CDR3. The V gene's germline CDR1 is MNHEY and CDR2 SVGEGT. V was cut by 5 bases and J by 5 bases, with 18 bases left in between. CDR3 in amino acids: CASSLTPTGFYGYTF. In DNA form, the CDR3 reads TGTGCCAGCAGTCTTACTCCGACAGGTTTTTATGGCTACACCTTC.

Written as DNA, the CDR3 is TGTTTTGGGAGCCCGACGGAGCTGTATGGCTACACCTTC. Translated, it gives CFGSPTELYGYTF. The rearrangement uses TRBV2 and TRBJ1-2; D not resolved. This CDR3 comprises 13 residues. The germline CDR1 and CDR2 sequences are SNHLY and FYNNEI.

With respect to this clonotype: A read error may produce the germline difference seen at one junction end. The chain carries TRBV6-1 and TRBJ2-1, with 11 bases fitting TRBD2. This CDR3 is built from 18 residues. Looked up from germline, CDR1 is MNHNS and CDR2 is SASEGT. CDR3 nucleotides: TGTGCCAGCAGCCAACGTACTAGCGGGAGCCAGACCTACAATGAGCGGTTCTTC. Translated: CASSQRTSGSQTYNERFF.

This clonotype has a count of ten or more. V and J are TRBV20-1 and TRBJ2-1, with D unresolved. The CDR3 length is 13 residues. Germline V lookup: CDR1 DFQATT, CDR2 SNEGSKA (reference sequence). Trimming removed 6 bases from V and 2 bases from J, with 11 bases in between. CDR3 residues: CSALAATYNEQFF. The CDR3 DNA sequence: TGCAGTGCCTTGGCCGCTACCTACAATGAGCAGTTCTTC.

Remarks on this clonotype: Germline is not matched at one junction end, which may reflect a read error. The chain has TRBV20-1 and TRBJ1-2, with D unclear. Germline V gives CDR1 DFQATT, CDR2 SNEGSKA (reference sequence). This CDR3 has 9 residues. CDR3 sequence: CSASIPLAF. In nucleotides, the CDR3 is TGCAGTGCTAGTATCCCATTAGCCTTC.

The chain links TRBV5-6 to TRBJ1-6, with a possible D match to TRBD1 (6 bases). Germline V gene lookup returns CDR1 SGHDT and CDR2 YYEEEE. This CDR3 region has 15 residues. The V and J ends lost 0 bases and 7 bases respectively, with 11 bases between them. The CDR3 here is CASSLDTGGNSPLHF. The CDR3 nucleotides are TGTGCCAGCAGCTTGGACACGGGGGGCAATTCACCCCTCCACTTT.

The V call is TRBV24-1, the J call TRBJ2-7, with D maybe TRBD1 (6 bases). This CDR3 has 14 residues. Per the germline V gene, CDR1 is KGHDR and CDR2 is SFDVKD. V was trimmed by 4 bases and J by 2 bases, leaving 11 bases between them. Here the CDR3 DNA reads TGTGCCACCAGTGACCGGGACATTGCCTACGAGCAGTACTTC. This gives the protein CATSDRDIAYEQYF.

Details on this clonotype: The likely explanation is a read error, given a far larger clone one base away. The rearrangement uses TRBV6-4 and TRBJ1-2; D uncertain. The CDR3 extends over 13 amino acids. Looked up from germline, CDR1 is MRHNA and CDR2 is SNTAGT. For the CDR3, the DNA is TGTGCCAGCAGTGAAGGGTCAGGCTATGGCTACAACTTC. Amino acid sequence: CASSEGSGYGYNF.

V and J are TRBV12-3 or TRBV12-4 and TRBJ2-7, with 7 bases aligning to TRBD1. The CDR3 length is 13 residues. Trimming cost V 5 bases and J 5 bases; bases outside gene matches: 6. The CDR3: CASSPQGLDEQYF. CDR3 coding DNA: TGTGCCAGCAGTCCACAGGGGCTGGACGAGCAGTACTTC.

This clonotype came up many times. The V call is TRBV6-1, the J call TRBJ2-7; D call uncertain. There are 9 residues in the CDR3. Trimming removed 8 bases from V and 2 bases from J, with 1 base in between. Germline V gene data show CDR1 as MNHNS and CDR2 as SASEGT. DNA of the CDR3: TGTGCCAGCCCCTACGAGCAGTACTTC. Amino acid sequence: CASPYEQYF.

This clonotype was seen only once. The chain joins TRBV7-2 to TRBJ2-3, with TRBD2 matching 13 bases. Germline CDR1 SGHTA, CDR2 FQGNSA. V lost 1 base and J lost 5; bases outside the gene matches: 9. The length of the CDR3 is 18 residues. The CDR3 spells CASSLDRGRLAGGDTQYF. The CDR3 DNA reads TGTGCCAGCAGCTTAGACAGGGGGAGACTAGCGGGGGGAGATACGCAGTATTTT.

This clonotype was observed many times. This sequence joins TRBV18 and TRBJ2-1; possibly TRBD1 for D (6 bases). Trimming pared 2 bases from V and 6 bases from J, leaving 17 bases between. CDR3 length equals 16 residues. Looked up from germline, CDR1 is KGHSH and CDR2 is LQKENI. The CDR3 loop reads CASSPGAGGVGNEQFF. CDR3 nucleotide sequence: TGTGCCAGCTCACCAGGGGCTGGGGGCGTAGGCAATGAGCAGTTCTTC.

In its sample, this clonotype was seen once. A far larger clone is a single base away, which makes a read error likely. This sequence joins TRBV6-4 and TRBJ1-3, with D possibly matching TRBD1 (5 bases). V was trimmed by 3 bases and J by 0 bases, leaving 12 bases between them. This CDR3 has 16 residues. Germline CDR1 is MRHNA and CDR2 is SNTAGT. CDR3 amino acids: CASSEGGIISGNTIYF. The CDR3 coding sequence is TGTGCCAGCAGTGAGGGGGGAATAATCTCTGGAAACACCATATATTTT.